The 24 T cell receptor beta chains below were found in one sample sequenced in a study of low-dose radiotherapy and immunotherapy resistance in tumors. Stated time point: after trial treatment. Treatment in this sample: LDRT plus nivolumab, ipilimumab, low-dose cyclophosphamide and aspirin (RACIN trial). TRAV- and TRBV-specific primers primed first-strand cDNA, covering alpha and beta chains. An approximately 19-cycle PCR with a constant-region primer and V-primer adapter amplified TCRs. TCRdb reprocessed the reads with MiXCR, giving one entry per CDR3 protein. This sample yields about 39,000 distinct CDR3 sequences, of which about a fifth are seen a single time; roughly 10% belongs to the top ten. Specimen: PBMCs, collected after low-dose radiotherapy plus immunotherapy. The receptors derive from a female donor with ovarian cancer.

There are many counts of this clonotype. The chain recombines TRBV6-2 or TRBV6-3 with TRBJ2-5; TRBD2 is a possible D gene (5 bases). This CDR3 contains 12 residues. Trimming removed 3 bases from V and 4 bases from J, with 6 bases in between. Germline V gene lookup returns CDR1 MNHEY and CDR2 SVGEGT. The DNA of the CDR3 is TGTGCCAGCAGTTATCTAGCAGAGACCCAGTACTTC. It encodes CASSYLAETQYF.

This clonotype has ten or more counts. V and J are TRBV5-1 and TRBJ1-5; D is possibly TRBD1 (6 bases). Germline assignment: CDR1 SGHRS and CDR2 YFSETQ. V gave up 0 bases and J gave up 5 bases, with 12 bases separating them. The CDR3 totals 15 residues. The CDR3 bases are TGCGCCAGCAGCTTGGGTACAGGGCGGTATCAGCCCCAGCATTTT. Its translation is CASSLGTGRYQPQHF.

This clonotype was observed many times. V usage is TRBV7-2 and J usage is TRBJ1-1, with TRBD1 matching 7 bases. CDR3 length: 14 residues. Trimming cost V 5 bases and J 3 bases; bases outside gene matches: 6. Germline-derived CDR1 and CDR2 are SGHTA and FQGNSA. CDR3 protein: CASSPKRGHTEAFF. Written as DNA, the CDR3 is TGTGCCAGCAGCCCAAAAAGGGGGCACACTGAAGCTTTCTTT.

This sequence joins TRBV3-1 and TRBJ2-7, with D unclear. Trimming left V 4 bases short and J 6 bases short, with 10 bases between. Germline V gives CDR1 LGHDT, CDR2 YNNKEL (reference sequence). This CDR3 region has 12 residues. DNA of the CDR3: TGTGCCAGCAGCCCTCACTTGGGCGAGCAGTACTTC. Its translation: CASSPHLGEQYF.

This clonotype has at least ten counts. V gene TRBV7-9 combines with J gene TRBJ2-7, with D uncertain. Per germline, CDR1 SEHNR and CDR2 FQNEAQ (reference sequence). V shed 5 bases and J shed 2 bases, with 13 bases lying between them. This CDR3 is 14 amino acids long. CDR3 sequence: CASSLVGPTYEQYF. The CDR3 nucleotides read TGTGCCAGCAGCCTAGTTGGGCCAACCTACGAGCAGTACTTC. Looking up the rest from reference TRBV7-9 and TRBJ2-7 gives the full variable domain: DTGVSQNPRHKITKRGQNVTFRCDPISEHNRLYWYRQTLGQGPEFLTYFQNEAQLEKSRLLSDRFSAERPKGSFSTLEIQRTEQGDSAMYLCASSLVGPTYEQYFGPGTRLTVT.

This clonotype was found many times. The chain is built from TRBV18 and TRBJ1-1; D gene unclear. V lost 0 bases and J lost 4, with 12 bases in between. Germline loops: CDR1 KGHSH, CDR2 LQKENI. The CDR3 contains 15 residues. This CDR3 is CASSPPGGGTTEAFF. In DNA form, the CDR3 reads TGTGCCAGCTCACCACCAGGCGGTGGTACCACTGAAGCTTTCTTT.

This clonotype was observed at least ten times. The chain carries TRBV19 and TRBJ2-1; a possible D gene is TRBD1 (6 bases). CDR1 LNHDA and CDR2 SQIVND come from the germline V gene (reference sequence). The length of the CDR3 is 15 residues. V shed 4 bases and J shed 4 bases, with 14 bases lying between them. CDR3 sequence: CASSTSGTPYNEQFF. CDR3 nucleotide sequence: TGTGCCAGTAGTACCTCCGGGACACCGTACAATGAGCAGTTCTTC.

Ten or more counts support this clonotype. The CDR3 here is CASSQPATRGDYGYTF. CDR3 sequence (DNA): TGTGCCAGCAGCCAGCCAGCTACGCGAGGGGACTATGGCTACACCTTC. This chain links TRBV3-1 with TRBJ1-2, with D possibly being TRBD1 (5 bases). Trimming stripped 3 bases from V and 3 bases from J, with 17 bases between. The CDR3 covers 16 residues. Germline CDR1 is LGHDT and CDR2 is YNNKEL (reference sequence).

There are many counts of this clonotype. V and J are TRBV18 and TRBJ2-1; 8 nucleotides agree with TRBD1. The germline V gene encodes CDR1 KGHSH and CDR2 LQKENI. The CDR3 has 20 amino acids. The ends lost 4 bases at V and 5 bases at J; junction bases unmatched: 22. The CDR3 reads CASSRVTLTGGPNPHNEQFF. The DNA for the CDR3 is TGTGCCAGCTCACGGGTTACCCTTACAGGGGGGCCCAACCCGCACAATGAGCAGTTCTTC.

This clonotype has at least ten counts. The chain employs TRBV27 and TRBJ1-2, with 8 bases matching TRBD1. Germline V lookup: CDR1 MNHEY, CDR2 SMNVEV (reference sequence). The CDR3 length is 15 residues. Unmatched junction bases numbered 15, after V lost 8 bases and J lost 7 bases. DNA of the CDR3: TGTGCCAGCGGAAACCCGCAGGGGGCTTCTAGTGGCTACACCTTC. This codes for CASGNPQGASSGYTF.

The chain couples TRBV18 to TRBJ2-7; D is possibly TRBD2 (6 bases). The V end was cut by 5 bases, the J end by 0 bases, with 11 bases between. Germline CDR1 and CDR2: KGHSH and LQKENI. This CDR3 is 14 amino acids long. The CDR3 here is CASSAGTPSYEQYF. Here the CDR3 DNA reads TGTGCCAGCTCAGCCGGGACTCCCTCCTACGAGCAGTACTTC.

This clonotype was seen ten or more times. This chain connects TRBV3-1 to TRBJ1-4; the D gene is possibly TRBD1 (6 bases). Per germline, CDR1 LGHDT and CDR2 YNNKEL (reference sequence). This CDR3 is built from 16 residues. V lost 1 base to trimming and J lost 2 bases, with 11 bases between them. The CDR3 region has the DNA TGTGCCAGCAGCCAAGTGAAGACAGGCACTAATGAAAAACTGTTTTTT. This encodes CASSQVKTGTNEKLFF.

This clonotype came up a few times. The chain uses TRBV9 and TRBJ2-7; 7 bases are a match to TRBD2. V lost 2 bases, J lost 2 bases, and 4 bases stayed unmatched. The length of the CDR3 is 14 residues. Germline-derived CDR1 and CDR2 are SGDLS and YYNGEE. CDR3 protein: CASSVGGGPYEQYF. In DNA, the CDR3 is TGTGCCAGCAGCGTTGGGGGAGGGCCCTACGAGCAGTACTTC.

This clonotype occurred many times. This chain connects TRBV20-1 to TRBJ2-7; possibly TRBD2 for D (5 bases). V dropped 0 bases and J dropped 0 bases, with 6 bases sitting between them. Germline V gene lookup returns CDR1 DFQATT and CDR2 SNEGSKA (reference sequence). The CDR3 is 13 residues long. In nucleotides, the CDR3 is TGCAGTGCTAGAGAGGGAGCCTCCTACGAGCAGTACTTC. This encodes CSAREGASYEQYF.

This clonotype was recorded at least ten times. This chain links TRBV19 with TRBJ1-2, with D possibly TRBD1 on 5 matching bases. Germline V CDR1 and CDR2: LNHDA, SQIVND (reference sequence). V lost 10 bases and J lost 2, with 14 bases in between. The CDR3 is 13 amino acids. The CDR3 DNA follows: TGTGCCACCCAGCAGGGAAACAACTATGGCTACACCTTC. As protein: CATQQGNNYGYTF. Full variable domain (rest looked up from reference TRBV19 and TRBJ1-2): DGGITQSPKYLFRKEGQNVTLSCEQNLNHDAMYWYRQDPGQGLRLIYYSQIVNDFQKGDIAEGYSVSREKKESFPLTVTSAQKNPTAFYLCATQQGNNYGYTFGSGTRLTVV.

Worth noting for this clonotype: A much larger clone differs by one base, so this may be a read error. J is TRBJ2-7 and V is TRBV28; no definite D call. CDR1 is MDHEN and CDR2 is SYDVKM in the germline V gene. The length of the CDR3 is 14 residues. The CDR3 DNA reads TGTGCCAGCAGTTTATTCTTTAGCTCCTACAAGCAGTACTTC. This gives the protein CASSLFFSSYKQYF. Together with reference TRBV28 and TRBJ2-7, the CDR3 gives the full variable domain: DVKVTQSSRYLVKRTGEKVFLECVQDMDHENMFWYRQDPGLGLRLIYFSYDVKMKEKGDIPEGYSVSREKKERFSLILESASTNQTSMYLCASSLFFSSYKQYFGPGTRLTVT.

The chain joins TRBV12-3 or TRBV12-4 to TRBJ1-1, with D maybe TRBD1 (6 bases). The CDR3 has 15 amino acids. V lost 3 bases and J lost 1, with 12 bases in between. The CDR3 DNA follows: TGTGCCAGCAGTTTCCGCGGGACACCGAACACTGAAGCTTTCTTT. It codes for CASSFRGTPNTEAFF.

This clonotype was counted ten times or more. The chain has TRBV7-2 and TRBJ1-2; 9 positions match TRBD1. Looked up from germline, CDR1 is SGHTA and CDR2 is FQGNSA. The junction had 9 bases not matched to a gene; V was cut back by 2 bases and J by 8 bases. There are 15 residues in the CDR3. CDR3 in DNA: TGTGCCAGCAGCTTACCCCCCGGACAGGGGACAGGCTACACCTTC. Translated: CASSLPPGQGTGYTF.

This clonotype was observed at least ten times. CDR3 in DNA: TGTGCCAGCAGCTTAGGTTTGGTGGGAGGGGGGAATGAGCAGTTCTTC. Its translation is CASSLGLVGGGNEQFF. The genes are TRBV11-2 and TRBJ2-1, with TRBD2 as a possible D gene (7 bases). The CDR3 loop spans 16 amino acids. The germline gives CDR1 SGHAT, CDR2 FQNNGV. Trimming removed 1 base from V and 7 bases from J, with 17 bases in between.

About this clonotype itself: This probably arose from a read error, given a far larger clone one base away. The genes are TRBV10-3 and TRBJ2-7, with 7 bases aligning to TRBD2. The CDR3 spans 16 residues. CDR1 and CDR2 (germline): ENHRY, SYGVKD. V dropped 3 bases and J dropped 7; count of bases not matched to a gene: 15. The DNA of the CDR3 is TGTGCCATCAGTGATTATGCGGGAGTGGGCTACAATGAGCAGTACTTC. It translates to CAISDYAGVGYNEQYF.

At least ten counts were recorded for this clonotype. This chain uses TRBV10-2 with TRBJ1-2; D gene unclear. This CDR3 has 16 residues. CDR1 and CDR2 (germline): WSHSY, SAAADI. Trimming left V 7 bases short and J 6 bases short, with 24 bases between. The CDR3 protein is CASTERRLPRTDGYTF. DNA for the CDR3: TGCGCCAGCACCGAGAGGAGACTCCCCCGGACGGATGGCTACACCTTC.

V is TRBV28 and J is TRBJ2-3, with 7 bases lining up with TRBD1. CDR3 length: 15 residues. The germline V gene encodes CDR1 MDHEN and CDR2 SYDVKM. V lost 7 bases to trimming and J lost 0 bases; unmatched junction nucleotides: 7. CDR3 residues: CASKTQGLSTDTQYF. The DNA for the CDR3 is TGTGCCAGCAAGACACAGGGGCTTAGCACAGATACGCAGTATTTT.

This clonotype was seen at least ten times. V usage is TRBV5-1 and J usage is TRBJ1-1, with unresolved D. V lost 0 bases to trimming and J lost 0 bases, with 12 bases between them. This CDR3 has 16 residues. Germline V lookup: CDR1 SGHRS, CDR2 YFSETQ. DNA for the CDR3: TGCGCCAGCAGCTTGGGGGGTCCGGCTATGAACACTGAAGCTTTCTTT. Its translation is CASSLGGPAMNTEAFF.

In its sample, this clonotype was seen many times. This chain links TRBV16 with TRBJ1-3; D gene unclear. This CDR3 region has 14 residues. Trimming shortened V by 2 bases and J by 0 bases, and 5 bases separated the two germline ends. The V gene's germline CDR1 is KGHSY and CDR2 FQNENV. The CDR3 DNA is TGTGCCAGCAGCCAAGACTACTCTGGAAACACCATATATTTT. This codes for CASSQDYSGNTIYF.